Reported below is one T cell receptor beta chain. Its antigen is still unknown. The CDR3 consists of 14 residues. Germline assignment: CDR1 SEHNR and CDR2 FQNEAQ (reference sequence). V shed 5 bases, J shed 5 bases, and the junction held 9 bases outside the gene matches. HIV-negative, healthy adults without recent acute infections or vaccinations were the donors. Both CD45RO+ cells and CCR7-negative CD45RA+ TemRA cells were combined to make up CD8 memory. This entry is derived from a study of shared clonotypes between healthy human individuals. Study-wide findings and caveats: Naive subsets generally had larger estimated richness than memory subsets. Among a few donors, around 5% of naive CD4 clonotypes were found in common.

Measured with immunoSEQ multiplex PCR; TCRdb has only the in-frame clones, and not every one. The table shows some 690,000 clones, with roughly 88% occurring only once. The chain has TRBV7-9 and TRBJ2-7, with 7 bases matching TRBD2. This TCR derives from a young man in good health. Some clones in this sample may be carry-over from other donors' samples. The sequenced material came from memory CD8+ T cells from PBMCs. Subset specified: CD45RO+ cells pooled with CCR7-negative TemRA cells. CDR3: CASSPRGGLDEQYF. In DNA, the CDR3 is TGTGCCAGCAGCCCCCGGGGAGGGTTGGACGAGCAGTACTTC.